The present T cell receptor beta chain was sequenced within a study of post-analysis software for immune sequencing data. This CDR3 has 14 amino acids. Germline V gene data show CDR1 as DFQATT and CDR2 as SNEGSKA (reference sequence). V shed 0 bases and J 5 bases; nucleotides not matched to a gene: 6. Study conclusions and caveats: Higher frequency in patients than in controls was seen for roughly five TRBV segments, with TRBV5-6, TRBV5-1 and TRBV20-1 among them.

This clonotype has only a few counts. Antigen specificity is unknown. Sequencing libraries made from TCR beta cDNA carried unique molecular identifiers. Out of 1 to 10 million T cells, 470,000 or so cDNA molecules were generated. TCRdb analysed the PCR reads with MiXCR anew, one entry per CDR3 protein. The table has approximately 360,000 distinct CDR3 sequences, around a third seen once; the top ten hold 13%. Sequenced: blood. This chain links TRBV20-1 with TRBJ1-1; TRBD1 agrees at 7 bases. This TCR derives from a girl under 18 with multiple sclerosis. The CDR3 loop is CSARDGQGGTEAFF. For the CDR3, the DNA is TGCAGTGCTAGAGATGGGCAGGGGGGGACTGAAGCTTTCTTT.